Below are 20 T cell receptor beta chains sequenced from a single sample in a study of CD8+ T cells in alopecia areata. Cells that came from pooled cutaneous lymph nodes were sorted using CD4, CD8alpha, NKG2D, NKG2ACE and other markers. Reverse transcribed after extraction, RNA yielded cDNA as the sequencing template. Only in-frame clones appear in the TCRdb table, and some are missing; sequencing was by immunoSEQ multiplex PCR. The sample holds approximately 300,000 clones, and no clone turns up only once. The sample taken for sequencing was CD4+ T cells sorted from a lymph node. These receptors all stem from a C3H/HeJ mouse with alopecia areata. The strain's MHC type: H2-k.

A few counts support this clone. The gene symbols are mouse symbols. The sequenced fragment ends 4 residues before the CDR3 boundary, so the rest is inferred from the germline J gene. At the DNA level, this CDR3 is encoded by other sequences in the same sample as well. This chain links TRBV5 with TRBJ2-3; D is ambiguous. CDR1 is LGHNA and CDR2 is YNLKQL in the germline V gene (reference sequence). This CDR3 is 15 amino acids long. Trimming took off 0 bases at V and 0 bases at J, with 7 bases between the two ends. The sequenced CDR3 bases are TGTGCCAGCAGCCAAGAGACTACTAGTGCAGAA. Translated: CASSQETTSAE. The whole CDR3 reads CASSQETTSAETLYF.

This clone showed up just a few times. Germline and genes: mouse. Read data end 3 residues before the CDR3 end; the end is taken from the germline J gene. The V gene is TRBV1, the J gene TRBJ1-6, with 7 bases lining up with TRBD1. TRBJ1-6 is assigned to the ORF class and has an uncertain function. The CDR3 consists of 16 residues. J lost 7 bases, V lost 0 bases, and 6 bases had no gene match. The germline V gene encodes CDR1 NSQYPW and CDR2 LRSPGD (reference sequence). The sequenced part of the CDR3 DNA is TGCACCTGCAGTGCAGATCGGGGACAGAGGAATTCGCCC. This gives the protein CTCSADRGQRNSP. The CDR3 in full is CTCSADRGQRNSPLYF.

This clone occurred many times. Any gene name here is a mouse gene name. The missing CDR3 end, 4 residues past where the read stops, is filled in from the germline J gene. This sequence joins TRBV17 and TRBJ2-2; 7 bases are shared with TRBD1. With V trimmed by 2 bases and J by 2 bases, 2 bases remained unmatched. The CDR3 is made up of 15 amino acids. Germline CDR1 and CDR2: MNHDT and YYDKIL. CDR3 DNA (partial): TGTGCTAGCAGTAGAATGGGACAGAACACCGGG. It encodes CASSRMGQNTG. The CDR3, in full, reads CASSRMGQNTGQLYF.

Turning to this clone: Mouse gene names and germline throughout. The CDR3 loop reads CASSIGGPTEQFF. The DNA read from the CDR3 is TGTGCCAGCAGTATAGGGGGGCCGACT. This chain uses TRBV19 with TRBJ2-1; D possibly uses TRBD1 or TRBD2 (6 bases each). The read falls 4 residues short of the CDR3 end, and the missing part is taken from the germline J gene. Germline V CDR1 and CDR2: FNHDT, SITEND (reference sequence). The length of the CDR3 is 13 residues.

This clone was seen many times. Germline and genes here are mouse. Read coverage stops 4 residues before the CDR3 terminus; the germline J gene supplies the remainder. The rearrangement uses TRBV1 and TRBJ2-7; 8 nucleotides agree with TRBD2. CDR1 and CDR2 (germline): NSQYPW, LRSPGD (reference sequence). The trim removed 1 base at V and 2 bases at J, leaving 1 base unmatched. This CDR3 has 14 amino acids. The CDR3 loop is CTCSAVGGAYEQYF. The CDR3 DNA, read in part, is TGCACCTGCAGTGCAGTTGGGGGGGCCTAT.

With respect to this clone: Gene names are the mouse ones. The read is 4 residues too short to cover the CDR3 end, so that end is filled in from the germline J gene. The rearrangement links TRBV5 to TRBJ2-5; TRBD1 matches 10 bases. Germline-derived CDR1 and CDR2 are LGHNA and YNLKQL (reference sequence). The CDR3 consists of 17 residues. V shed 4 bases, J shed 1 base, and the junction held 8 bases outside the gene matches. The CDR3 region is CASSPRTGGVYQDTQYF. CDR3 DNA, as far as it was read: TGTGCCAGCAGCCCCCGGACAGGGGGTGTGTACCAAGAC.

This clone was counted a few times. Gene and germline names: mouse. Sequencing ends 4 residues short of the CDR3 end; the germline J gene provides the rest. The genes are TRBV19 and TRBJ2-7, with TRBD1 matching over 7 bases. Germline V gene sequence: CDR1 FNHDT, CDR2 SITEND (reference sequence). J gave up 2 bases and V 4 bases, and 3 bases lay outside the gene matches. The CDR3 has 13 residues. The CDR3 here is CASSLGTAYEQYF. The sequenced CDR3 bases are TGTGCCAGCAGTCTAGGGACAGCCTAT. Full variable domain (missing parts from reference TRBV19 and TRBJ2-7): GGIITQTPKFLIGQEGQKLTLKCQQNFNHDTMYWYRQDSGKGLRLIYYSITENDLQKGDLSEGYDASREKKSSFSLTVTSAQKNEMAVFLCASSLGTAYEQYFGPGTRLTVL.

Note on this clone: The germline and genes are mouse ones. The CDR3 end lies 4 residues beyond the end of the read and is filled in from the germline J gene. The chain joins TRBV19 to TRBJ2-1, with TRBD1 as a possible D gene (6 bases). Looked up from germline, CDR1 is FNHDT and CDR2 is SITEND (reference sequence). The CDR3 is 15 residues long. V was pared by 1 base and J by 3 bases, with 11 bases between. The CDR3 is CASSIKDRIYAEQFF. CDR3 DNA, as far as it was read: TGTGCCAGCAGTATAAAGGACAGAATCTATGCT.

This clone has more than one count but fewer than ten. A much larger clone is a single base away; this may be a read error. Mouse gene names apply. With the read ending 4 residues before the CDR3 end, the germline J gene is used to fill in that end. The sample contains more than one DNA sequence encoding this CDR3. V and J are TRBV13-1 and TRBJ2-1; the D is unclear. Germline V gene lookup returns CDR1 NSHNY and CDR2 SYGAGN. CDR3 length equals 11 residues. CDR3 bases read: TGTGCCAGCAGTGACAGGGCT. It yields the protein CASSDRA. The whole CDR3 sequence is CASSDRAEQFF.

This clone appeared a few times. Mouse gene names apply. The CDR3 is cut off 4 residues early in the read; its end comes from the germline J gene. Other DNA sequences in the sample encode the same CDR3. The chain carries TRBV13-2 and TRBJ2-3; TRBD1 matches at 7 bases. This CDR3 has 13 amino acids. J was trimmed by 3 bases and V by 2 bases; bases with no gene match: 0. Germline-derived CDR1 and CDR2 are NNHNN and SYGAGS (reference sequence). CDR3 DNA, as far as it was read: TGTGCCAGCGGTGAACAGGGGGCAGAA. This gives the protein CASGEQGAE. In full, the CDR3 is CASGEQGAETLYF.

In the case of this clone: Gene labels here are mouse ones. The read halts 4 residues ahead of the CDR3 end, with the missing end drawn from the germline J gene. The chain carries TRBV13-1 and TRBJ1-1; D possibly corresponds to TRBD1 (6 bases). Germline V gives CDR1 NSHNY, CDR2 SYGAGN. The V end lost 0 bases, the J end lost 3 bases, and 15 bases lay between the germline ends. This CDR3 has 16 amino acids. Partial CDR3 DNA: TGTGCCAGCAGTGATGCGAGAGGGGGGGGAGACACA. It encodes CASSDARGGGDT. The full CDR3 protein reads CASSDARGGGDTEVFF.

Details on this clone: Any gene name here is a mouse gene name. The part of the CDR3 DNA that was read is TGTGCCAGCAGTGACCTCCCGGACAATCTTTAT. It encodes CASSDLPDNLY. The complete CDR3 protein is CASSDLPDNLYEQYF. V is TRBV13-1 and J is TRBJ2-7, with a weak D call TRBD1 (5 bases). Read data end 4 residues before the CDR3 end; the end is taken from the germline J gene. This CDR3 is 15 amino acids long. Germline values: CDR1 NSHNY, CDR2 SYGAGN.

With regard to this clone: The germline and genes are mouse ones. Sequencing ends 4 residues short of the CDR3 end; the germline J gene provides the rest. In the same sample, other DNA sequences code for this CDR3. The genes are TRBV13-2 and TRBJ2-5; the D gene is possibly TRBD2 (6 bases). The CDR3 has 15 amino acids. V was pared by 0 bases and J by 1 base, with 9 bases between. The germline V gene encodes CDR1 NNHNN and CDR2 SYGAGS (reference sequence). The part of the CDR3 DNA that was read is TGTGCCAGCGGTGATGATTGGGGGTACCAAGAC. This gives the protein CASGDDWGYQD. The whole CDR3 sequence reads CASGDDWGYQDTQYF.

This clone has ten or more counts. The germline and genes are mouse ones. CDR3 sequence: CASSRERDRGFAEQFF. The sequenced part of the CDR3 DNA is TGTGCTAGCAGTAGAGAAAGGGACAGGGGTTTTGCT. This rearrangement joins TRBV17 to TRBJ2-1; 10 nucleotides line up with TRBD1. The read halts 4 residues ahead of the CDR3 end, with the missing end drawn from the germline J gene. V dropped 0 bases and J dropped 6; count of bases not matched to a gene: 5. CDR1 is MNHDT, CDR2 YYDKIL, per germline. This CDR3 is built from 16 residues.

In this sample, this clone turned up a few times. Here the gene names and germline are mouse. The missing CDR3 end, 4 residues past where the read stops, is filled in from the germline J gene. The chain combines TRBV19 with TRBJ2-1, with a tentative D call TRBD1 (6 bases). The CDR3 contains 15 residues. Germline CDR1 reads FNHDT; CDR2 reads SITEND (reference sequence). V gave up 5 bases and J gave up 0 bases, with 12 bases separating them. CDR3 DNA, as far as it was read: TGTGCCAGCAGAGACCCACAGGGTAACTATGCT. Its translation: CASRDPQGNYA. The entire CDR3 is CASRDPQGNYAEQFF.

Comments on this clone: Gene names are mouse gene names. The sequenced fragment ends 4 residues before the CDR3 boundary, so the rest is inferred from the germline J gene. The rearrangement links TRBV13-1 to TRBJ2-2; 11 bases align to TRBD2. CDR1 NSHNY and CDR2 SYGAGN come from the germline V gene. The trim removed 1 base at V and 4 bases at J, leaving 3 bases unmatched. This CDR3 region has 16 residues. CDR3 DNA, as far as it was read: TGTGCCAGCAGTGATCGGGACTGGGGGACCACCGGG. It translates to CASSDRDWGTTG. The complete CDR3 protein is CASSDRDWGTTGQLYF.

This clone was found a few times. All gene names here are mouse names. The read ends 4 residues early relative to the CDR3; the germline J gene fills the gap. The chain links TRBV17 to TRBJ2-4; 7 bases agree with TRBD1. The length of the CDR3 is 14 residues. Germline V lookup: CDR1 MNHDT, CDR2 YYDKIL. The CDR3 DNA, read in part, is TGTGCTAGCAGTAAACAGGGGAAAGGAAAC. Translated, it gives CASSKQGKGN. The complete CDR3 protein is CASSKQGKGNTLYF.

About this clone itself: These gene names are mouse names. The read ends 4 residues before the CDR3 terminus; that terminus is restored from the germline J gene. This chain joins TRBV13-1 and TRBJ2-4; 7 bases are shared with TRBD1. CDR1 NSHNY and CDR2 SYGAGN come from the germline V gene. The CDR3 covers 13 residues. Trimming removed 5 bases from V and 3 bases from J; junction bases left unmatched: 3. CDR3 in amino acids: CASRTGEQNTLYF. CDR3 bases read: TGTGCCAGCAGAACAGGGGAACAAAAC.

In regard to this clone: The gene symbols are mouse symbols. The DNA read from the CDR3 is TGTGCCAGCAGTCAGACAGGGAACCAAGAC. Translated: CASSQTGNQD. The full-length CDR3 reads as CASSQTGNQDTQYF. This chain links TRBV19 with TRBJ2-5; TRBD1 aligns across 7 bases. The CDR3 end lies 4 residues beyond the end of the read and is filled in from the germline J gene. The germline gives CDR1 FNHDT, CDR2 SITEND (reference sequence). The CDR3 is made up of 14 amino acids. V shed 4 bases, J shed 0 bases, and the junction held 2 bases outside the gene matches.

This clone was counted a few times. It may be a read error: a sequence one base away is much more abundant. Genes and germline are mouse. Read data end 4 residues before the CDR3 end; the end is taken from the germline J gene. The V gene is TRBV13-3, the J gene TRBJ2-3; 7 positions agree with TRBD1. This CDR3 is built from 14 residues. Trimming at V came to 6 bases and at J to 0 bases, leaving 4 bases not matched to a gene. CDR1 and CDR2 (germline): NNHDY, SYVADS. CDR3 region: CASIGTASAETLYF. The CDR3 DNA, read in part, is TGTGCCAGCATTGGGACAGCTAGTGCAGAA.